These 21 T cell receptor beta chains came from one sample sequenced in a study of blood T cell repertoires in COVID-19. The table came from immunoSEQ multiplex PCR; TCRdb's copy has only in-frame clones and leaves some out. This sample carries over 200,000 clones, approximately 90% of them seen once, and the ten largest clones take about 1.3%. The sequencing sample was made of PBMCs or T cells enriched from blood (not recorded which). These receptors were taken from a man aged 25 to 40 who had recovered from COVID-19.

The chain couples TRBV7-9 to TRBJ1-2, with D uncertain. Germline CDR1 reads SEHNR; CDR2 reads FQNEAQ (reference sequence). The CDR3 covers 12 residues. Trimming stripped 4 bases from V and 10 bases from J, with 13 bases between. CDR3 sequence: CASSSNGIYYTF. CDR3 sequence (DNA): TGTGCCAGCAGCTCCAACGGGATCTACTACACCTTC.

V usage is TRBV6-6 and J usage is TRBJ1-5; TRBD1 might be the D (5 bases). Trimming took off 4 bases at V and 9 bases at J, with 10 bases between the two ends. In germline, CDR1 is MNHNY, CDR2 SVGAGI (reference sequence). The CDR3 has 12 amino acids. The CDR3 loop reads CASSSPGSPQHF. In DNA, the CDR3 is TGTGCCAGCAGTTCGCCAGGGTCGCCCCAGCATTTT.

The chain has TRBV25-1 and TRBJ1-6, with D tentatively TRBD1 (5 bases). Germline CDR1 reads MGHDK; CDR2 reads SYGVNS. V was cut by 3 bases and J by 9 bases, with 15 bases left in between. CDR3 length: 15 amino acids. In DNA, the CDR3 is TGTGCCAGCAGTGAGTCAGAGGTAGACAGTTCACCCCTCCACTTT. Translation: CASSESEVDSSPLHF.

This rearrangement joins TRBV30 to TRBJ2-3, with TRBD2 identical over 7 bases. The CDR3 totals 15 residues. Germline CDR1 is GTSNPN and CDR2 is SVGIG (reference sequence). J was trimmed by 2 bases and V by 8 bases; bases with no gene match: 13. This CDR3 reads CAGNLASGDTDTQYF. CDR3 nucleotide sequence: TGTGCCGGCAACCTAGCCAGCGGGGACACAGATACGCAGTATTTT.

This CDR3 is CASSLAGSGGLVRTQYF. The CDR3 DNA follows: TGTGCCAGCAGCTTGGCAGGTAGCGGGGGCCTGGTCCGGACCCAGTACTTC. The chain combines TRBV5-4 with TRBJ2-5, with 9 bases identical to TRBD2. There are 17 residues in the CDR3. Germline V gene sequence: CDR1 SGHNT, CDR2 YYREEE (reference sequence). V trimming: 0 bases; J trimming: 7 bases; junction bases outside the gene matches: 13.

There are many counts of this clone. The J gene is TRBJ1-2, the V gene TRBV5-4; 10 nucleotides agree with TRBD1. Trimming took 10 bases from V and 5 from J; bases not matched to a gene: 8. The CDR3 has 13 amino acids. The V gene's germline CDR1 is SGHNT and CDR2 YYREEE (reference sequence). The CDR3: CAARDRGEYGYTF. Here the CDR3 DNA reads TGTGCCGCCCGGGACAGGGGAGAATATGGCTACACCTTC.

The count of this clone is one. This sequence joins TRBV18 and TRBJ1-1; 7 bases fit TRBD1. Germline-derived CDR1 and CDR2 are KGHSH and LQKENI. V trimming: 3 bases; J trimming: 12 bases; junction bases outside the gene matches: 7. The CDR3 has 12 amino acids. The DNA of the CDR3 is TGTGCCAGCTCACCCCCAGGGGGTGATTCTTTCTTT. Translating it yields CASSPPGGDSFF.

This chain uses TRBV27 with TRBJ2-3; weak D call: TRBD1 (5 bases). This CDR3 is 14 amino acids long. Per the germline V gene, CDR1 is MNHEY and CDR2 is SMNVEV (reference sequence). V was pared by 5 bases and J by 10 bases, with 19 bases between. The CDR3 sequence is CASSPPGQPYSQYF. DNA for the CDR3: TGTGCCAGCAGTCCCCCAGGGCAGCCATATTCGCAGTATTTT.

The chain employs TRBV5-4 and TRBJ2-5; TRBD1 might be the D (6 bases). The CDR3 spans 14 residues. In germline, CDR1 is SGHNT, CDR2 YYREEE (reference sequence). The ends were cut back, 2 bases at V and 4 bases at J, with 12 bases in the middle. This CDR3 reads CASSLQGISETQYF. CDR3 DNA sequence: TGTGCCAGCAGCTTACAGGGAATCTCAGAGACCCAGTACTTC.

A few counts support this clone. The DNA for the CDR3 is TGTGCCAGCAGTCCCCGGGACACCAATCCTCGCGGCGTGACCCAGTACTTC. Amino acid sequence: CASSPRDTNPRGVTQYF. The chain carries TRBV6-6 and TRBJ2-5, with D tentatively TRBD1 (6 bases). CDR3 size: 17 residues. Germline loops: CDR1 MNHNY, CDR2 SVGAGI (reference sequence). V was clipped by 5 bases and J by 7 bases, with 26 bases between them.

This clone was detected a few times. The gene calls are TRBV30 and TRBJ1-1; TRBD1 aligns across 10 bases. V was clipped by 8 bases and J by 1 base; unmatched bases: 7. The CDR3 has 14 residues. Germline V gene sequence: CDR1 GTSNPN, CDR2 SVGIG (reference sequence). CDR3 sequence: CAGERDRGNTEAFF. CDR3 sequence (DNA): TGTGCCGGGGAAAGGGACAGGGGGAACACTGAAGCTTTCTTT.

This clone came up once. The rearrangement joins TRBV11-2 to TRBJ2-7; D is possibly TRBD2 (6 bases). The CDR3 is 16 amino acids. Germline V lookup: CDR1 SGHAT, CDR2 FQNNGV. Trimming shortened V by 3 bases and J by 3 bases, and 18 bases separated the two germline ends. CDR3 sequence: CASSFSSGESRYEQYF. The CDR3 nucleotides read TGTGCCAGCAGCTTTAGTAGCGGTGAATCACGCTACGAGCAGTACTTC.

This chain joins TRBV7-2 and TRBJ1-5, with D possibly TRBD1 on 6 matching bases. Germline V gives CDR1 SGHTA, CDR2 FQGNSA. The CDR3 extends over 15 amino acids. V gave up 0 bases and J gave up 4 bases, with 10 bases separating them. DNA for the CDR3: TGTGCCAGCAGCTTAGCCGGGACAAATAATCAGCCCCAGCATTTT. Translated: CASSLAGTNNQPQHF.

The rearrangement links TRBV5-4 to TRBJ2-5; TRBD1 matches at 7 bases. This CDR3 is 15 amino acids long. The junction had 7 bases not matched to a gene; V was cut back by 0 bases and J by 5 bases. Germline loops: CDR1 SGHNT, CDR2 YYREEE (reference sequence). CDR3 DNA sequence: TGTGCCAGCAGCTTGGAGACAGGGCTTTATGAGACCCAGTACTTC. Protein: CASSLETGLYETQYF.

This rearrangement joins TRBV28 to TRBJ1-2; TRBD1 matches at 7 bases. Trimming took 1 base from V and 4 from J; bases not matched to a gene: 12. CDR3 length: 17 amino acids. Germline assignment: CDR1 MDHEN and CDR2 SYDVKM. The CDR3 reads CASSLFRFWTGAYGYTF. The CDR3 bases are TGTGCCAGCAGTTTATTCCGTTTTTGGACAGGAGCCTATGGCTACACCTTC.

The gene calls are TRBV7-6 and TRBJ1-5, with TRBD1 identical over 7 bases. V was pared by 0 bases and J by 1 base, with 0 bases of the junction left unmatched. In germline, CDR1 is SGHVS, CDR2 FNYEAQ. This CDR3 is 15 amino acids long. The chain's CDR3 is CASSLARGSNQPQHF. The CDR3 DNA is TGTGCCAGCAGCTTAGCCAGGGGGAGCAATCAGCCCCAGCATTTT. Drawing the rest from reference TRBV7-6 and TRBJ1-5, the complete variable domain is GAGVSQSPRYKVTKRGQDVALRCDPISGHVSLYWYRQALGQGPEFLTYFNYEAQQDKSGLPNDRFSAERPEGSISTLTIQRTEQRDSAMYRCASSLARGSNQPQHFGDGTRLSIL.

The V call is TRBV7-9, the J call TRBJ1-4, with TRBD1 matching 10 bases. J lost 7 bases, V lost 4 bases, and 6 bases had no gene match. From germline, CDR1 is SEHNR and CDR2 FQNEAQ (reference sequence). The CDR3 is 15 amino acids. CDR3 bases: TGTGCCAGCAGCTCACAGGGACAGGGGAGTGAAAAACTGTTTTTT. It codes for CASSSQGQGSEKLFF.

This chain joins TRBV4-1 and TRBJ2-5; a weak D match, TRBD1 (6 bases). Trimming took off 3 bases at V and 1 base at J, with 9 bases between the two ends. The CDR3 covers 14 residues. In germline, CDR1 is MGHRA, CDR2 YSYEKL. Here the CDR3 DNA reads TGCGCCAGCAGCCAGGACAGCGGCCAAGAGACCCAGTACTTC. Amino acid sequence: CASSQDSGQETQYF.

This chain joins TRBV4-1 and TRBJ1-1, with D perhaps matching TRBD1 (6 bases). Trimming cost V 5 bases and J 7 bases, with 14 bases left between them. The germline gives CDR1 MGHRA, CDR2 YSYEKL. This CDR3 spans 13 amino acids. The DNA of the CDR3 is TGCGCCAGCAGCAGTTGGGGGGGCATTGAAGCTTTCTTT. It translates to CASSSWGGIEAFF.

The chain employs TRBV6-1 and TRBJ2-3; TRBD2 might be the D (5 bases). The ends were cut back, 4 bases at V and 3 bases at J, with 23 bases in the middle. Germline V lookup: CDR1 MNHNS, CDR2 SASEGT. The CDR3 extends over 18 amino acids. In DNA form, the CDR3 reads TGTGCCAGCAGTGGACCTCCACTACTAGGAAAATCAACAGATACGCAGTATTTT. This gives the protein CASSGPPLLGKSTDTQYF.

In its sample, this clone was seen a few times. V is TRBV4-1 and J is TRBJ2-2; 7 bases line up with TRBD1. Germline V gene sequence: CDR1 MGHRA, CDR2 YSYEKL. The CDR3 contains 18 residues. Trimming took 3 bases from V and 0 from J; bases not matched to a gene: 10. The CDR3 reads CASSHPPGQRSNTGELFF. The CDR3 region has the DNA TGCGCCAGCAGCCACCCCCCGGGACAGAGATCGAACACCGGGGAGCTGTTTTTT.